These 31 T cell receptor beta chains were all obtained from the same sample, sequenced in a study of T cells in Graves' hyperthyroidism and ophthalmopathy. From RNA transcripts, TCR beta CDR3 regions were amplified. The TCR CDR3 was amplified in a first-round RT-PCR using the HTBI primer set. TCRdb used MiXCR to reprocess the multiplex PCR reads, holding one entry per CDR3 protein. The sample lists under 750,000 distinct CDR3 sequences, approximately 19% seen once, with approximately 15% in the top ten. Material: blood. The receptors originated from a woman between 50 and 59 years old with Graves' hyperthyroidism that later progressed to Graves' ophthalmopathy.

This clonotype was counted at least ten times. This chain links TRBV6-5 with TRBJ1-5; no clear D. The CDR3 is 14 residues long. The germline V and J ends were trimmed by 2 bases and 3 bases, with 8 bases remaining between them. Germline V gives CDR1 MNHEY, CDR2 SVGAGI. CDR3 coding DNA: TGTGCCAGCAGTTACAGGGTCGACAATCAGCCCCAGCATTTT. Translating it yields CASSYRVDNQPQHF.

CDR3 sequence reads: CASSLEGGSNYGYTF. CDR3 DNA: TGTGCCAGCAGCTTGGAAGGGGGCTCTAACTATGGCTACACCTTC. The V gene is TRBV5-6, the J gene TRBJ1-2; 7 bases agree with TRBD1. The CDR3 has 15 amino acids. CDR1 and CDR2 from the germline V gene are SGHDT and YYEEEE. After removal of 0 bases from V and 0 bases from J, the junction contained 2 bases not matched to a gene.

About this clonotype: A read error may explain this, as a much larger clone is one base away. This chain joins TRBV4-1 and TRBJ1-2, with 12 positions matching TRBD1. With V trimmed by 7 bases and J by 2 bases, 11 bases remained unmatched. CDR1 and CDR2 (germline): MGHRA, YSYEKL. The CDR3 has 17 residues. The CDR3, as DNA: TGCGCCAGCAACCGAGAGCCGGGACAGGGGGCGAACTATGGCTACACCTTC. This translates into CASNREPGQGANYGYTF.

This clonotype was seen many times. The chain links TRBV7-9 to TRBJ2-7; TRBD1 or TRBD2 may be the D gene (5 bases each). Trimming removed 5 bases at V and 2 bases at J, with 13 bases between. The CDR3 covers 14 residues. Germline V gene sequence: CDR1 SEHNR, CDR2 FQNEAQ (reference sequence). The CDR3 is CASSARDGTYEQYF. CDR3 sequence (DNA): TGTGCCAGCAGCGCCCGGGACGGTACCTACGAGCAGTACTTC.

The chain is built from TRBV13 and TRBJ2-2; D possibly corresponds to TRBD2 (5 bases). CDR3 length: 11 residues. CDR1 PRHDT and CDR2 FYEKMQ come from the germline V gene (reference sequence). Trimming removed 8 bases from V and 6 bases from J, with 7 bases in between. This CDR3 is CASLGAGELFF. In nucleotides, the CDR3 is TGTGCCAGCCTCGGGGCCGGGGAGCTGTTTTTT.

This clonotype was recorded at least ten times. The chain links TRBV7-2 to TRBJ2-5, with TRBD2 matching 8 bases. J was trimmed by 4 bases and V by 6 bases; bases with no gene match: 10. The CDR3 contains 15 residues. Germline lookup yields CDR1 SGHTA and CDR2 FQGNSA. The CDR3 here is CASSPGSGGPETQYF. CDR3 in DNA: TGTGCCAGCAGTCCAGGAAGCGGGGGTCCAGAGACCCAGTACTTC.

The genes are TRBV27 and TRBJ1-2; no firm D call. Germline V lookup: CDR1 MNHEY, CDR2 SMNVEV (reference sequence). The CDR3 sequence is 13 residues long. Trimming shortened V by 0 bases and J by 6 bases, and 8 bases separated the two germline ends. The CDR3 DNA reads TGTGCCAGCAGTTTATCGTCCGGGAATGGCTACACCTTC. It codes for CASSLSSGNGYTF.

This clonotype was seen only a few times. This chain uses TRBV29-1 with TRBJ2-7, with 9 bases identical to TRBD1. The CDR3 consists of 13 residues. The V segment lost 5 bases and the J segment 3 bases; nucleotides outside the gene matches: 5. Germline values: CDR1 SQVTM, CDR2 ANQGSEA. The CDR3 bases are TGCAGCGTTACTCGGACAGGGGTCTACGAGCAGTACTTC. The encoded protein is CSVTRTGVYEQYF.

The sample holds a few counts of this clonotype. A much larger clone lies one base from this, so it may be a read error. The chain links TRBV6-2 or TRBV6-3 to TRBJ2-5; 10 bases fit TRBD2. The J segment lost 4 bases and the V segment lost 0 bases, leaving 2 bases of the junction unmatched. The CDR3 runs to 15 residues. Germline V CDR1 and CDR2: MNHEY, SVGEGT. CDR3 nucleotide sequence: TGTGCCAGCAGTTACTCGTCTAGCGGGGGAGAGACCCAGTACTTC. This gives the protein CASSYSSSGGETQYF.

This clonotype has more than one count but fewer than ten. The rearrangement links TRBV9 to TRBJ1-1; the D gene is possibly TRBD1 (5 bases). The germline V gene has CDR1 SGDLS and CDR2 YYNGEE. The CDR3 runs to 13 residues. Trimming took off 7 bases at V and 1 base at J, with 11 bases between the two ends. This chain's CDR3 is CASARTPNTEAFF. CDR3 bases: TGTGCCAGCGCCCGGACACCGAACACTGAAGCTTTCTTT.

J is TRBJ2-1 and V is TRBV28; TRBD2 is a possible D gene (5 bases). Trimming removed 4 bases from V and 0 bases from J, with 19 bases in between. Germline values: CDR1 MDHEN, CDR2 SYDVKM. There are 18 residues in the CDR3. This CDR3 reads CASSSPVGVGSSYNEQFF. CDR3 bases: TGTGCCAGCAGTTCTCCCGTGGGAGTTGGAAGCTCCTACAATGAGCAGTTCTTC.

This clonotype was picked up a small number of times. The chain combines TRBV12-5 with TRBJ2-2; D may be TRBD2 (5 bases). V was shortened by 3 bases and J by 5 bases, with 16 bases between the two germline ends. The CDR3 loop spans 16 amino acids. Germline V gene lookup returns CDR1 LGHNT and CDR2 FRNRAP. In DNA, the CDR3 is TGTGCTAGTGGTTTCCCCGCCGGGGTATGGACCGGGGAGCTGTTTTTT. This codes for CASGFPAGVWTGELFF.

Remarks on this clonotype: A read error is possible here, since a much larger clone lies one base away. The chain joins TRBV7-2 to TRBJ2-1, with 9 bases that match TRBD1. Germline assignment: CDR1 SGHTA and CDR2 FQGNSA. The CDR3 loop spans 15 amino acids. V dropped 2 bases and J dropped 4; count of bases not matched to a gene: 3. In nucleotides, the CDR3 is TGTGCCAGCAGCTTATCCGGGACAGGGTACAATGAGCAGTTCTTC. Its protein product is CASSLSGTGYNEQFF.

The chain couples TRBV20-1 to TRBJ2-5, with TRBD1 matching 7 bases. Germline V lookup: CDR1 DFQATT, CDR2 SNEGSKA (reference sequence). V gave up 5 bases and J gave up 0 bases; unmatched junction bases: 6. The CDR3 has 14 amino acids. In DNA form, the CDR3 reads TGCAGTGCTGAAGACAGGGTGTACCAAGAGACCCAGTACTTC. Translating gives CSAEDRVYQETQYF.

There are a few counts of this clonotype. CDR3 sequence reads: CASSSRQGRSGNTIYF. DNA of the CDR3: TGTGCCAGCAGCTCGAGACAGGGACGGTCTGGAAACACCATATATTTT. The chain couples TRBV7-6 to TRBJ1-3, with 7 nucleotides matching TRBD1. The junction had 7 bases not matched to a gene; V was cut back by 4 bases and J by 1 base. The CDR3 extends over 16 amino acids. Germline assignment: CDR1 SGHVS and CDR2 FNYEAQ.

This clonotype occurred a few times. The CDR3 spells CASGPGTAWYF. In DNA form, the CDR3 reads TGTGCCAGCGGCCCTGGGACTGCTTGGTACTTC. The V and J genes are TRBV6-1 and TRBJ2-5; tentative D call: TRBD2 (6 bases). Per germline, CDR1 MNHNS and CDR2 SASEGT. With 8 bases removed from V and 13 bases from J, the gap between germline ends came to 17 bases. CDR3 size: 11 residues.

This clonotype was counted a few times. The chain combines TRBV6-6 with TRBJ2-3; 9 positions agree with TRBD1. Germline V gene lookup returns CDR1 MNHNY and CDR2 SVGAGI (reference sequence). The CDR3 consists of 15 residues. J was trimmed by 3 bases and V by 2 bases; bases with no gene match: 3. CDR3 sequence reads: CASSYGDRVTDTQYF. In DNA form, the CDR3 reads TGTGCCAGCAGTTACGGGGACAGGGTGACAGATACGCAGTATTTT.

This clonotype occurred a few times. Here the CDR3 DNA reads TGTGCCAGCAGTGAAAGGCCGGGACTCTCTGGAAACACCATATATTTT. This gives the protein CASSERPGLSGNTIYF. The chain joins TRBV2 to TRBJ1-3; D may be TRBD1 (5 bases). The CDR3 consists of 16 residues. Trimming took off 2 bases at V and 0 bases at J, with 11 bases between the two ends. Germline loops: CDR1 SNHLY, CDR2 FYNNEI.

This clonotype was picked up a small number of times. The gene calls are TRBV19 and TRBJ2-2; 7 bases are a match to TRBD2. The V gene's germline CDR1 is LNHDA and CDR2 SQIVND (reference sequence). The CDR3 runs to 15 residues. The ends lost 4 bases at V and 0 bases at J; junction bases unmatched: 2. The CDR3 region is CASSRGLANTGELFF. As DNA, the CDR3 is TGTGCCAGTAGTAGAGGACTAGCGAACACCGGGGAGCTGTTTTTT.

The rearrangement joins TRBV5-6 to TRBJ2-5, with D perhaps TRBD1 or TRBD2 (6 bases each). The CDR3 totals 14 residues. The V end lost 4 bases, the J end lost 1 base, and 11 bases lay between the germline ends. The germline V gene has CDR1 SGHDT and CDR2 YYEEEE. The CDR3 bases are TGTGCCAGCAGCGCGGGACACATCCAAGAGACCCAGTACTTC. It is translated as CASSAGHIQETQYF.

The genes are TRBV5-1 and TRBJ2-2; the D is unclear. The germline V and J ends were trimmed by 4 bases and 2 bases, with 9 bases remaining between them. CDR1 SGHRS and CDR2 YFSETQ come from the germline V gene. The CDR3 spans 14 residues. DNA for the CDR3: TGCGCCAGCAGCGGCTCAGTTAACACCGGGGAGCTGTTTTTT. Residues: CASSGSVNTGELFF.

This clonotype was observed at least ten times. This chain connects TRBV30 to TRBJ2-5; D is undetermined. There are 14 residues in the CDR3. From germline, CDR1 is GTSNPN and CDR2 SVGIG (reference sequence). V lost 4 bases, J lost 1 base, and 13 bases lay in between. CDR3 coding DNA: TGTGCCTGGATTGGTCAAGCGAGCCAAGAGACCCAGTACTTC. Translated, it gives CAWIGQASQETQYF.

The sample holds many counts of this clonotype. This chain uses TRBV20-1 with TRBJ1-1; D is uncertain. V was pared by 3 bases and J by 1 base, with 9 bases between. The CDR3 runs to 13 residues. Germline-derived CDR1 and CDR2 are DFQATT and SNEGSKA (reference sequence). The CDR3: CSASWRGNTEAFF. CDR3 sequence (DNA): TGCAGTGCTAGTTGGCGAGGGAACACTGAAGCTTTCTTT.

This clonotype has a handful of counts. This CDR3 reads CASSPPGAYGYTF. The CDR3 bases are TGTGCCAGCTCACCACCGGGGGCATATGGCTACACCTTC. The chain links TRBV18 to TRBJ1-2, with a tentative D call TRBD1 (6 bases). The CDR3 length is 13 residues. Germline V CDR1 and CDR2: KGHSH, LQKENI. Trimming left V 0 bases short and J 5 bases short, with 7 bases between. Drawing the rest from reference TRBV18 and TRBJ1-2, the complete variable domain is NAGVMQNPRHLVRRRGQEARLRCSPMKGHSHVYWYRQLPEEGLKFMVYLQKENIIDESGMPKERFSAEFPKEGPSILRIQQVVRGDSAAYFCASSPPGAYGYTFGSGTRLTVV.

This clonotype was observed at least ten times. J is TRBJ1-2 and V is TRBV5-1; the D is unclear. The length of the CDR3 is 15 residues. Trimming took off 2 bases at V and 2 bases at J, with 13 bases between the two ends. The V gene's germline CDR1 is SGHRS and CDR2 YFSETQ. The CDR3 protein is CASSFRNSLNYGYTF. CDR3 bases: TGCGCCAGCAGCTTCCGAAATAGCCTAAACTATGGCTACACCTTC.

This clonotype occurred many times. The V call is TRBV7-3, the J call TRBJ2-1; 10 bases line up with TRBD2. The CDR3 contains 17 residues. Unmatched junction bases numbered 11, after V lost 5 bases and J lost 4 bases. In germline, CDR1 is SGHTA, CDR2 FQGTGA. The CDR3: CASSTTPGLAQYNEQFF. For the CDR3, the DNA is TGTGCCAGCAGCACCACTCCGGGACTAGCGCAGTACAATGAGCAGTTCTTC.

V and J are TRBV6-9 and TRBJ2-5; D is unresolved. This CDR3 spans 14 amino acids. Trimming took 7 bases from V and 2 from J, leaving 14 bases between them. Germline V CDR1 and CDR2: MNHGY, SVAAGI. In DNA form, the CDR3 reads TGTGCCAGCAATTTACGTACAGTTCAAGAGACCCAGTACTTC. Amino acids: CASNLRTVQETQYF.

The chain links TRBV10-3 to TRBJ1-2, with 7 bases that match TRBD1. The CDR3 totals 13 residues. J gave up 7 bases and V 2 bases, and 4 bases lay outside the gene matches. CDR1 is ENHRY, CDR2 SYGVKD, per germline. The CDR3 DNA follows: TGTGCCATCAGTGAGGACAGGGTGGGTGGCTACACCTTC. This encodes CAISEDRVGGYTF.

This CDR3 is CSSNLGQGSYEQYF. DNA of the CDR3: TGCAGCTCAAACCTGGGACAGGGATCCTACGAGCAGTACTTC. V is TRBV29-1 and J is TRBJ2-7; 9 nucleotides agree with TRBD1. CDR1 and CDR2 from the germline V gene are SQVTM and ANQGSEA. CDR3 size: 14 residues. The ends lost 8 bases at V and 1 base at J; junction bases unmatched: 9.

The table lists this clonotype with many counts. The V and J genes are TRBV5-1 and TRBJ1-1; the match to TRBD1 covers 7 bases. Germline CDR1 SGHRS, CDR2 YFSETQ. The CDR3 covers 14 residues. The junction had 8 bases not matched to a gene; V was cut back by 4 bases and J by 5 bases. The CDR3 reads CASSQKTGITEAFF. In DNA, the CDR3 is TGCGCCAGCAGCCAAAAGACAGGGATAACTGAAGCTTTCTTT.

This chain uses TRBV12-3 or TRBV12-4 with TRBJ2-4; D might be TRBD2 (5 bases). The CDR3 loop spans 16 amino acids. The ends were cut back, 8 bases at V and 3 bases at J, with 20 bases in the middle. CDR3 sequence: CASCRSGSRGKNIQYF. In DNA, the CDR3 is TGTGCCAGCTGCCGATCGGGGTCACGGGGCAAAAACATTCAGTACTTC.